At least ten counts were recorded for the clone carrying this T cell receptor (beta chain). These data belong to a study of early T cells in non-severe SARS-CoV-2 infection. One entry per CDR3 protein, called by TCRdb with MiXCR from the 5' RACE reads. The sample lists around 28,000 distinct CDR3 sequences, around 5.2% occurring once. The germline gives CDR1 LGHDT, CDR2 YNNKEL (reference sequence). The CDR3 length is 15 residues. Unmatched junction bases numbered 10, after V lost 4 bases and J lost 7 bases. V and J are TRBV3-1 and TRBJ2-7; 10 positions match TRBD2. This receptor was obtained from an adult who was a healthcare worker with PCR-confirmed SARS-CoV-2 infection or an uninfected control (not recorded which). Sequenced sample: whole blood. The CDR3 spells CASSPPLAGVGEQYF. CDR3 in DNA: TGTGCCAGCAGCCCCCCGCTAGCGGGGGTTGGTGAGCAGTACTTC.